Sequencing of this TCR beta chain was carried out in a study of cytomegalovirus exposure and HLA in healthy donors. The CDR3 contains 12 residues. The V end was cut by 2 bases, the J end by 4 bases, with 6 bases between. Germline V gene lookup returns CDR1 GTSNPN and CDR2 SVGIG (reference sequence). This clone appeared a single time. PCR amplification relied on 60 Vbeta primers (plus 13 Jbeta primers). Sequencing was performed with immunoSEQ multiplex PCR; in TCRdb, only in-frame clones are kept and a portion is missing. The sample shows roughly 150,000 clones, around 80% of them seen only once. The sample was PBMCs. The chain has TRBV30 and TRBJ1-3, with D unclear. This TCR was sampled from a female donor in good health and CMV-seronegative. The CDR3 sequence: CAWSPPGNTIYF. The CDR3 DNA sequence: TGTGCCTGGAGTCCTCCCGGAAACACCATATATTTT.